The rows below give T cell receptor beta chains drawn from one sample of a study of shared clonotypes between healthy human individuals. Assay: immunoSEQ multiplex PCR; the TCRdb copy retains only in-frame clones and omits some. The table lists millions of clones, more than 80% of them singletons. The specimen was naive CD4+ T cells sorted from blood. These receptors all come from a man between 18 and 35 years old in good health. Each CDR3 is given without its conserved first and last residue.

j_gene: TRBJ1-5; v_gene: TRBV2; CDR3aa: ASSGQGDSNQPQH
j_gene: TRBJ2-2; v_gene: TRBV2; CDR3aa: ASSGTSWGGELF
j_gene: TRBJ2-1; v_gene: TRBV5-5; CDR3aa: ASSLVVSGTNEQF
j_gene: TRBJ1-1; v_gene: TRBV5-6; CDR3aa: ASSLGQIMNTEAF
j_gene: TRBJ1-6; v_gene: TRBV19; CDR3aa: ASGDSHNSPLH
j_gene: TRBJ2-7; v_gene: TRBV4-1; CDR3aa: ASSLRTGTYEQY
j_gene: TRBJ1-2; v_gene: TRBV4-3; CDR3aa: ASSQVFPGNYGYT
j_gene: TRBJ2-1; v_gene: TRBV21-1; CDR3aa: ASSMGTSGRGNEQF
j_gene: TRBJ1-2; v_gene: TRBV7-6; CDR3aa: ASSLAGGSYGYT
j_gene: TRBJ2-7; v_gene: TRBV6-1; CDR3aa: ASSAIGNEQY
j_gene: TRBJ1-2; v_gene: TRBV15; CDR3aa: ATSATTGTGYT
j_gene: TRBJ1-5; v_gene: TRBV4-1; CDR3aa: ASSQDPQQAYSNQPQH
j_gene: TRBJ2-2; v_gene: TRBV11-2; CDR3aa: ASSPHMNTGELF
j_gene: TRBJ1-3; v_gene: TRBV18; CDR3aa: ASSPLDTASGNTIY
j_gene: TRBJ2-5; v_gene: TRBV5-4; CDR3aa: ASSRGLQETQY
j_gene: TRBJ1-2; v_gene: TRBV10-1; CDR3aa: ASSEERQGGYT
j_gene: TRBJ2-6; v_gene: TRBV19; CDR3aa: ASSKGGRGQAGANVLT
j_gene: TRBJ2-5; v_gene: TRBV2; CDR3aa: ASSTSPGSEETQY
j_gene: TRBJ2-2; v_gene: TRBV7-9; CDR3aa: ASSLLAGGNTGELF
j_gene: TRBJ1-3; v_gene: TRBV5-1; CDR3aa: ASSVGASGNTIY
j_gene: TRBJ1-5; v_gene: TRBV28; CDR3aa: ASRPRGRGSNQPQH
j_gene: TRBJ2-2; v_gene: TRBV18; CDR3aa: ASSPGLGTGELF
j_gene: TRBJ2-3; v_gene: TRBV7-2; CDR3aa: ASSPASASSTDTQY
j_gene: TRBJ2-1; v_gene: TRBV11-2; CDR3aa: ASSGTGNEQF
j_gene: TRBJ1-6; v_gene: TRBV11-2; CDR3aa: ASSSGLHLH
j_gene: TRBJ1-1; v_gene: TRBV7-2; CDR3aa: ASSSSMFGTAEAF
j_gene: TRBJ2-7; v_gene: TRBV5-8; CDR3aa: ASSLLAGVGEQY
j_gene: TRBJ2-7; v_gene: TRBV19; CDR3aa: ATAGHRKEQY
j_gene: TRBJ2-7; v_gene: TRBV23-1; CDR3aa: ASTPMASRLRSKCREFKEQY
j_gene: TRBJ2-3; v_gene: TRBV7-9; CDR3aa: ASSSHGVGTDTQY
j_gene: TRBJ2-3; v_gene: TRBV9; CDR3aa: ASSAFPGQNTDTQY
j_gene: TRBJ2-2; v_gene: TRBV5-1; CDR3aa: ASKDRATNTGELF
j_gene: TRBJ2-3; v_gene: TRBV7-9; CDR3aa: ASSPARGSRETDTQY
j_gene: TRBJ2-7; v_gene: TRBV11-2; CDR3aa: ASSLEPAGVSYEQY